The clone carrying this T cell receptor (beta chain) was seen a handful of times. Germline V gives CDR1 SQVTM, CDR2 ANQGSEA. This CDR3 has 12 amino acids. The data were obtained in a study of CD8+ T cells in alopecia areata. Sample treatment: oral pan-JAK inhibitor, 5-10 mg twice daily. Extraction and reverse transcription of RNA yielded cDNA as the sequencing template. This table comes from immunoSEQ multiplex PCR, and its TCRdb copy is limited to in-frame clones, with some not included. Here the sample spans about 300,000 clones, about 62% being singletons. Material: CD4+ T cells sorted from blood, obtained at week 24, from a patient treated with tofacitinib. This TCR was recovered from a human donor with alopecia areata. The genes are TRBV29-1 and TRBJ2-5; the D gene could be TRBD1 or TRBD2 (7 bases each). CDR3 in amino acids: CSTSGGGETQYF. In DNA form, the CDR3 reads TGCAGTACCTCAGGGGGGGGAGAGACCCAGTACTTC. The full variable domain, its missing parts supplied by reference TRBV29-1 and TRBJ2-5, is SAVISQKPSRDICQRGTSLTIQCQVDSQVTMMFWYRQQPGQSLTLIATANQGSEATYESGFVIDKFPISRPNLTFSTLTVSNMSPEDSSIYLCSTSGGGETQYFGPGTRLLVL.